The present TCR beta chain was sequenced within a study of blood T cells in healthy people across ages. General study points: Investigators treated diversity estimates from one million T cells as underestimates. Among long-lived donors, naive CD4+ cells were more numerous and diversity higher than in aged donors.

It was with a sample-barcoded 5' primer and a J-beta primer mix that a second PCR of roughly 7 to 12 cycles was run. Template switching added a 12-random-nucleotide identifier to every cDNA molecule. TCRdb re-called the 5' RACE reads through MiXCR, storing one row per CDR3 protein. The repertoire holds about 670,000 distinct CDR3 sequences, with around 50% as singletons. The V gene lost 5 bases and the J gene lost 6 bases, with 21 bases spanning the gap. The CDR3 length is 16 residues. The germline CDR1 and CDR2 sequences are SGHTA and FQGNSA. On this clonotype: Its antigen is unknown.

The J gene is TRBJ2-3, the V gene TRBV7-2; D may be TRBD1 (6 bases). This TCR came from a woman aged 80 or over in good health. Sequenced sample: blood. Here the CDR3 DNA reads TGTGCCAGCAGCCCCCGCCCCGGGACAATAGGGGATACGCAGTATTTT. It yields the protein CASSPRPGTIGDTQYF.